This T cell receptor beta chain derives from a study of post-analysis software for immune sequencing data. Looking at the study overall: Some patients lacked subtype; others had relapsing-remitting, secondary progressive or progressive-relapsing disease.

Every TCR beta cDNA library bore unique molecular identifiers. The source material, roughly 0.85 to 10 million T cells, gave rise to 500,000 or so cDNA molecules. TCRdb used MiXCR to reprocess the PCR reads, holding one entry per CDR3 protein. The table includes hundreds of thousands of distinct CDR3 sequences, roughly 27% detected once. A remark on this clonotype: What it binds is not known.

Notes on the study in general: TRBV segments more frequent in patients than in controls numbered five and included TRBV5-6, TRBV5-1 and TRBV20-1. Same-batch samples co-clustered strongly by F measure.

With V trimmed by 6 bases and J by 2 bases, 5 bases remained unmatched. The CDR3 runs 14 residues. The germline V gene has CDR1 MDHEN and CDR2 SYDVKM. The V call is TRBV28, the J call TRBJ2-5, with 8 bases aligning to TRBD1. The receptor was derived from a girl aged 5-17 years with multiple sclerosis. Specimen: blood. CDR3 DNA sequence: TGTGCCAGCAGGGTTACAGGGGGGCAAGAGACCCAGTACTTC. Its protein is CASRVTGGQETQYF.